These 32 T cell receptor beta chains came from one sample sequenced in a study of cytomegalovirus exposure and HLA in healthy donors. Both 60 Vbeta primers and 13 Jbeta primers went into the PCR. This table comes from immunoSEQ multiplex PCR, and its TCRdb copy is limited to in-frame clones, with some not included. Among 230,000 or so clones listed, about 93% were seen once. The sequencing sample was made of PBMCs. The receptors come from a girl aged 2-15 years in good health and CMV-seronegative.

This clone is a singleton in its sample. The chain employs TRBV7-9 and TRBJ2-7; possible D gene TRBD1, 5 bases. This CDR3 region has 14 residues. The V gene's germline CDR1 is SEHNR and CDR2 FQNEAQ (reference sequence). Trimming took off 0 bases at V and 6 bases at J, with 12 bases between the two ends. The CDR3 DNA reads TGTGCCAGCAGCTTAGCAGGGGATGTTGCCGAGCAGTACTTC. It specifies CASSLAGDVAEQYF.

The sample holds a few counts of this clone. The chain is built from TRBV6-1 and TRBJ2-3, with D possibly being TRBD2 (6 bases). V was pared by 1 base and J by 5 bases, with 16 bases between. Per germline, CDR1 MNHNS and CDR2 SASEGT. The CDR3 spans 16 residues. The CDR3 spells CASSEDTGLTGDTQYF. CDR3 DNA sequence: TGTGCCAGCAGTGAAGATACAGGACTAACGGGAGATACGCAGTATTTT.

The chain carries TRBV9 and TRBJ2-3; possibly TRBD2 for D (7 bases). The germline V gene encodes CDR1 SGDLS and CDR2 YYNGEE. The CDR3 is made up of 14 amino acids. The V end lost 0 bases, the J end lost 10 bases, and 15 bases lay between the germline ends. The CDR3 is CASSVEGGREAQYF. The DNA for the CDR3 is TGTGCCAGCAGCGTAGAGGGGGGGAGAGAGGCGCAGTATTTT. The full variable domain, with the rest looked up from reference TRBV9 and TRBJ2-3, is DSGVTQTPKHLITATGQRVTLRCSPRSGDLSVYWYQQSLDQGLQFLIQYYNGEERAKGNILERFSAQQFPDLHSELNLSSLELGDSALYFCASSVEGGREAQYFGPGTRLTVL.

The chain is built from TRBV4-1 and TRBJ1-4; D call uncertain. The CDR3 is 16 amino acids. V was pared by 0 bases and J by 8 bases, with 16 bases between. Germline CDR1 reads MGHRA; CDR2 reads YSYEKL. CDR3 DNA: TGCGCCAGCAGCCAAGATCCTGGCAAAGGGAGAGAAAAACTGTTTTTT. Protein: CASSQDPGKGREKLFF.

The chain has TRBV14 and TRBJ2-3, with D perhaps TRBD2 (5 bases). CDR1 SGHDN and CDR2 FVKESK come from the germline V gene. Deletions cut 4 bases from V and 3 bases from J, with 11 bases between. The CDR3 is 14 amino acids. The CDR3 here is CASSRRTGTDTQYF. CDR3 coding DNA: TGTGCCAGCAGCCGTAGGACTGGAACAGATACGCAGTATTTT.

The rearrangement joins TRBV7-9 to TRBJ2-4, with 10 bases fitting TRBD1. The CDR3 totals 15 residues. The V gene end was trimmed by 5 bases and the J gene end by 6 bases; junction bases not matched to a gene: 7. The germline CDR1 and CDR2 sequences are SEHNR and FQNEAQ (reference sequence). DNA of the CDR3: TGTGCCAGCAGCGAAGGGACAGGGGCTGGAAACATTCAGTACTTC. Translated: CASSEGTGAGNIQYF.

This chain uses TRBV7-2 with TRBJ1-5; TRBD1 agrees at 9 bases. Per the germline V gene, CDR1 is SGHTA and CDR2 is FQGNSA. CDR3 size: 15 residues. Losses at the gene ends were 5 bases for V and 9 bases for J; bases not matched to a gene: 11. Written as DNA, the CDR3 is TGTGCCAGCAGCCCCCGGACAGGGGACATCATGCCCCAGCATTTT. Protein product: CASSPRTGDIMPQHF.

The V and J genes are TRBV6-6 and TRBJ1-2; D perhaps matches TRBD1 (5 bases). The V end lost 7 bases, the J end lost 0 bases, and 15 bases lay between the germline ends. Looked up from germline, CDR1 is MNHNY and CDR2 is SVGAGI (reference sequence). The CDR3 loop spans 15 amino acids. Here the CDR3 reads CASTGPREPNYGYTF. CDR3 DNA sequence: TGTGCCAGCACTGGGCCCAGGGAACCTAACTATGGCTACACCTTC.

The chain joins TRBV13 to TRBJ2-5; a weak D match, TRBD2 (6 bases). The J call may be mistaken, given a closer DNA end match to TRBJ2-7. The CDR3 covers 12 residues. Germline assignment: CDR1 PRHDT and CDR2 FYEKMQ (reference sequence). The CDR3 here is CASRSRRGEQYF. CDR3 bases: TGTGCCAGCAGATCCAGGCGGGGCGAGCAGTACTTC.

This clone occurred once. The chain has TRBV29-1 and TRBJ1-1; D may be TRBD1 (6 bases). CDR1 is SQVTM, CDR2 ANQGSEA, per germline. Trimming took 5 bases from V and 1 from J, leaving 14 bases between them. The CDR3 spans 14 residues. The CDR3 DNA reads TGCAGCGTTCCGTGGACAGCGTCGAACACTGAAGCTTTCTTT. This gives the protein CSVPWTASNTEAFF.

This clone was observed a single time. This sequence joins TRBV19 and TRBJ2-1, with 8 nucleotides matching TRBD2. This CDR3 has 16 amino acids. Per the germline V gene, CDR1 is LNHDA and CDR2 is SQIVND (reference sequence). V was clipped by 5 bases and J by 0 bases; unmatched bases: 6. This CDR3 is CASSGRGGSSYNEQFF. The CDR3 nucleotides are TGTGCCAGTAGTGGCCGGGGGGGTAGCTCCTACAATGAGCAGTTCTTC.

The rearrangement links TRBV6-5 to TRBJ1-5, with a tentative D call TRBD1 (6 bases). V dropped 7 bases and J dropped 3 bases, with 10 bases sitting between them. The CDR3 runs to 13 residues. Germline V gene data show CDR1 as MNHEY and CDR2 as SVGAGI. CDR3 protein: CASTGQNNQPQHF. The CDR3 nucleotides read TGTGCCAGCACGGGACAAAACAATCAGCCCCAGCATTTT.

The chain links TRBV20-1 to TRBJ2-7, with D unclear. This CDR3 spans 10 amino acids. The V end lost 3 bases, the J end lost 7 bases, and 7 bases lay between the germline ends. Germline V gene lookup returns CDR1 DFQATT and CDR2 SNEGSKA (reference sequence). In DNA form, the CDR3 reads TGCAGTGCTAGCAGGATGGAGCAGTACTTC. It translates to CSASRMEQYF.

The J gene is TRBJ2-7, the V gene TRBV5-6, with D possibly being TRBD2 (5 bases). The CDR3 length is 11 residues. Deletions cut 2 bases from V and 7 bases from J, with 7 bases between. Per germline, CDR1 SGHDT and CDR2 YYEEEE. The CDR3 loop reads CASSFSGEQYF. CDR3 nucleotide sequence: TGTGCCAGCAGCTTTTCGGGAGAGCAGTACTTC.

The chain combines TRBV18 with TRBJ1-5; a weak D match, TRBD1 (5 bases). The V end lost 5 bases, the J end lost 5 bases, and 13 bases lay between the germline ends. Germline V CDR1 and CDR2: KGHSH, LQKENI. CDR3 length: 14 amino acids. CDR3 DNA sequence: TGTGCCAGCTCAAAGACAGATTCTTATCAGCCCCAGCATTTT. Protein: CASSKTDSYQPQHF.

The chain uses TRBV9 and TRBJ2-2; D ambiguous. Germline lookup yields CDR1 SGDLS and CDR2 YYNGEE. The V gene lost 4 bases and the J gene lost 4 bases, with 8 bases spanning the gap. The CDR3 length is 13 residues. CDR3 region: CASSLTSTGELFF. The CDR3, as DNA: TGTGCCAGCAGCCTGACAAGCACCGGGGAGCTGTTTTTT.

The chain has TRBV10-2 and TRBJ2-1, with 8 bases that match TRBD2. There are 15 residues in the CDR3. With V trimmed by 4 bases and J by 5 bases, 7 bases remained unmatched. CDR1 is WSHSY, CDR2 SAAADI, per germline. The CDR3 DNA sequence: TGCGCCAGCAGTGGGGCGGGAGGACCTCACAATGAGCAGTTCTTC. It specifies CASSGAGGPHNEQFF.

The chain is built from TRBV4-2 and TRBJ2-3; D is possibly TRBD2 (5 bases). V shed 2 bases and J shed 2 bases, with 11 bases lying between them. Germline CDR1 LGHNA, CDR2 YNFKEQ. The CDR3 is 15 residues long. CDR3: CASSQYGLYTDTQYF. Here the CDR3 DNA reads TGTGCCAGCAGCCAATATGGACTCTACACAGATACGCAGTATTTT.

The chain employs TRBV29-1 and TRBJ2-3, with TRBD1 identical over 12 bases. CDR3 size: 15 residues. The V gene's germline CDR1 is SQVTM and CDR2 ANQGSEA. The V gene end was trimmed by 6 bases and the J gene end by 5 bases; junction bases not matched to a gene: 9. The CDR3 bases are TGCAGCGTCATATTAGGGACAGGGGGCATAGATACGCAGTATTTT. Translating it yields CSVILGTGGIDTQYF.

CDR3 sequence: CASSLIIQASYQETQYF. CDR3 DNA sequence: TGTGCCAGCAGCTTAATAATCCAGGCTTCGTACCAAGAGACCCAGTACTTC. The chain links TRBV7-6 to TRBJ2-5, with D hard to call. CDR3 length equals 17 residues. Germline-derived CDR1 and CDR2 are SGHVS and FNYEAQ. Trimming took off 2 bases at V and 0 bases at J, with 16 bases between the two ends.

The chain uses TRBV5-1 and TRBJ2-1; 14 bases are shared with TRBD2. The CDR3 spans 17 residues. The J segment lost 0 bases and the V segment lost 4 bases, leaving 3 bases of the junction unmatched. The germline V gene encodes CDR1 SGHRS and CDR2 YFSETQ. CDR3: CASSRGTSGSSYNEQFF. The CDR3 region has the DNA TGCGCCAGCAGCAGGGGGACTAGCGGGAGCTCCTACAATGAGCAGTTCTTC.

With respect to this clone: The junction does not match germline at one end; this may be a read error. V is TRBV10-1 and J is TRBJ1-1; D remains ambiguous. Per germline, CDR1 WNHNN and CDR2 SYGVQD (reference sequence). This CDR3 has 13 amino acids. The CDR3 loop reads CASSAGMNAEAFF. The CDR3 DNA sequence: TGCGCCAGCAGTGCAGGAATGAACGCTGAAGCTTTCTTT.

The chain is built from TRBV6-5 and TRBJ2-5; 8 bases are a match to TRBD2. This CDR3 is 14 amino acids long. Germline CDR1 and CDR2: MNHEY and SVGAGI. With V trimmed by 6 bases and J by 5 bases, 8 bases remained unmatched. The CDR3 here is CASSNGGAGETQYF. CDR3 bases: TGTGCCAGCAGCAACGGGGGGGCCGGCGAGACCCAGTACTTC.

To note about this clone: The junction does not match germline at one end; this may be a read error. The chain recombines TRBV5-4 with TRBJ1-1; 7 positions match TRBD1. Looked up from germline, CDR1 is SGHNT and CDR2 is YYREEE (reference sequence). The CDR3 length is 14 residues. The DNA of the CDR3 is TGTGCCAGCAGTTTGGACAGGTCAAACACTGAAGCTTTCTTT. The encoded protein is CASSLDRSNTEAFF.

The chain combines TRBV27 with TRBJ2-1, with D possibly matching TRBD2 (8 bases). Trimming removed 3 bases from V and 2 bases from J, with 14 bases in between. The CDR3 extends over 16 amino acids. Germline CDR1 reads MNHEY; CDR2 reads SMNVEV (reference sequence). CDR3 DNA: TGTGCCAGCAGTTTTACCGGGAGGGGGCCCTACAATGAGCAGTTCTTC. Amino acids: CASSFTGRGPYNEQFF.

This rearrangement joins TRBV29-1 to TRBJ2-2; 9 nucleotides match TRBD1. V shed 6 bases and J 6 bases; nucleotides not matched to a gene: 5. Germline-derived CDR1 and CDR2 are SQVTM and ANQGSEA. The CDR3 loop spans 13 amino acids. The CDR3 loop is CSVADRGAGELFF. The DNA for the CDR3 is TGCAGCGTCGCTGACAGGGGGGCCGGGGAGCTGTTTTTT.

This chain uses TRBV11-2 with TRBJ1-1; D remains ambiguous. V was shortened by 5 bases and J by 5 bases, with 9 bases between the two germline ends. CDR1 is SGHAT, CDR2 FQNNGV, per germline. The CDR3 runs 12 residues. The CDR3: CASSPGGTEAFF. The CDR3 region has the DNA TGTGCCAGCAGCCCCGGTGGTACTGAAGCTTTCTTT. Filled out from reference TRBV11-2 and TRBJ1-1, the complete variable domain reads EAGVAQSPRYKIIEKRQSVAFWCNPISGHATLYWYQQILGQGPKLLIQFQNNGVVDDSQLPKDRFSAERLKGVDSTLKIQPAKLEDSAVYLCASSPGGTEAFFGQGTRLTVV.

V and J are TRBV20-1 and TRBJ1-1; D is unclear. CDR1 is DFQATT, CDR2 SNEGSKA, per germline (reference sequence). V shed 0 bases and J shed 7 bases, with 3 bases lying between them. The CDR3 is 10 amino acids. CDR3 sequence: CSARDLEAFF. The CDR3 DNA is TGCAGTGCTAGAGACCTTGAAGCTTTCTTT.

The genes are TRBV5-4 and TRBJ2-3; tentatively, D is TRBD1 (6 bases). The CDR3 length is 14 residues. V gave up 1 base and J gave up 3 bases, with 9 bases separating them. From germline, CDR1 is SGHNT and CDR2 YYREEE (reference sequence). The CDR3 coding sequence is TGTGCCAGCAGCTTGAAGACAGGTACAGATACGCAGTATTTT. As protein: CASSLKTGTDTQYF.

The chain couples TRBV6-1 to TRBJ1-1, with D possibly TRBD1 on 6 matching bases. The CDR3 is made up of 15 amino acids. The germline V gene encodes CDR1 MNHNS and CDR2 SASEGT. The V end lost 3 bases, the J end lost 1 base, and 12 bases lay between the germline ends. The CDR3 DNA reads TGTGCCAGCAGTGATTCCGGGACACCGAACACTGAAGCTTTCTTT. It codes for CASSDSGTPNTEAFF.

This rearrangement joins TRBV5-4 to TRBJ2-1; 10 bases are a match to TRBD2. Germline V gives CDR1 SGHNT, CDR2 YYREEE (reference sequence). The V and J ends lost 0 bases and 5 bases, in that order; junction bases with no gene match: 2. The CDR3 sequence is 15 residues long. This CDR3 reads CASSLGLAGDNEQFF. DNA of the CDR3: TGTGCCAGCAGCTTGGGTCTAGCGGGAGACAATGAGCAGTTCTTC.

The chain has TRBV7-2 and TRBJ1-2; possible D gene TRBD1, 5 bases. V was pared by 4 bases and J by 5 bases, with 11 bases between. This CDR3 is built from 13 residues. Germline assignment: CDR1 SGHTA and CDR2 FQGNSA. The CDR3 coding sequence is TGTGCCAGCAGCTCCGGGGGGGGATATGGCTACACCTTC. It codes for CASSSGGGYGYTF.